The 8 T cell receptor beta chains below come from one sample, sequenced in a study of shared clonotypes between healthy human individuals. TCRdb keeps only in-frame clones here, not all; method: immunoSEQ multiplex PCR. The sample consists of millions of clones, 85% to 95% of them appearing once. The sequencing input was naive CD4+ T cells sorted from blood. Subset denoted: CD45RA+ positively selected. These receptors originate from a man in his late teens or twenties in good health.

This sequence joins TRBV5-8 and TRBJ2-7; perhaps TRBD1 as D (6 bases). Trimming took 4 bases from V and 2 from J, leaving 10 bases between them. There are 13 residues in the CDR3. The germline V gene encodes CDR1 SGHTS and CDR2 YDEGEE. As DNA, the CDR3 is TGTGCCAGCAGCCGTCGGGACACCTACGAGCAGTACTTC. Its translation is CASSRRDTYEQYF.

The chain couples TRBV19 to TRBJ2-5; 7 positions agree with TRBD2. Germline CDR1 reads LNHDA; CDR2 reads SQIVND (reference sequence). The CDR3 length is 14 residues. J lost 0 bases, V lost 6 bases, and 4 bases had no gene match. The CDR3 DNA follows: TGTGCCAGTAGACCGGGACTACACCAAGAGACCCAGTACTTC. Amino acid sequence: CASRPGLHQETQYF. The entire variable domain, with the rest obtained from reference TRBV19 and TRBJ2-5, is as follows: DGGITQSPKYLFRKEGQNVTLSCEQNLNHDAMYWYRQDPGQGLRLIYYSQIVNDFQKGDIAEGYSVSREKKESFPLTVTSAQKNPTAFYLCASRPGLHQETQYFGPGTRLLVL.

The chain carries TRBV6-4 and TRBJ2-3; the D is unclear. CDR1 and CDR2 from the germline V gene are MRHNA and SNTAGT. The CDR3 is made up of 14 amino acids. Trimming pared 0 bases from V and 0 bases from J, leaving 4 bases between. CDR3 loop: CASSDSFSTDTQYF. CDR3 nucleotides: TGTGCCAGCAGTGACTCGTTTAGCACAGATACGCAGTATTTT.

The V and J genes are TRBV2 and TRBJ1-4, with TRBD1 identical over 7 bases. The V gene's germline CDR1 is SNHLY and CDR2 FYNNEI. Trimming removed 7 bases from V and 5 bases from J; junction bases left unmatched: 4. This CDR3 comprises 13 residues. This CDR3 reads CASTPDRNEKLFF. Written as DNA, the CDR3 is TGTGCCAGCACCCCGGACAGGAATGAAAAACTGTTTTTT.

The gene calls are TRBV27 and TRBJ2-3; D unresolved. Trimming left V 0 bases short and J 0 bases short, with 16 bases between. The CDR3 has 18 amino acids. Germline V gives CDR1 MNHEY, CDR2 SMNVEV (reference sequence). This CDR3 reads CASSLSAGRVPSTDTQYF. The CDR3 coding sequence is TGTGCCAGCAGTTTATCAGCAGGCCGGGTTCCAAGCACAGATACGCAGTATTTT.

The V call is TRBV4-3, the J call TRBJ1-6; TRBD1 might be the D (6 bases). The germline CDR1 and CDR2 sequences are LGHNA and YSLEER. This CDR3 has 17 amino acids. The V end was cut by 0 bases, the J end by 1 base, with 10 bases between. The CDR3 coding sequence is TGCGCCAGCAGCCAAGAACGAGGGGGTTCCTATAATTCACCCCTCCACTTT. Translated: CASSQERGGSYNSPLHF.

The rearrangement links TRBV28 to TRBJ1-2; 10 bases match TRBD1. V gave up 1 base and J gave up 13 bases; unmatched junction bases: 9. CDR3 size: 14 residues. From germline, CDR1 is MDHEN and CDR2 SYDVKM. The CDR3 reads CASSLSGQGMSFTF. For the CDR3, the DNA is TGTGCCAGCAGTTTATCGGGACAGGGGATGAGTTTCACCTTC.

The chain couples TRBV27 to TRBJ1-2; 9 positions agree with TRBD1. Germline loops: CDR1 MNHEY, CDR2 SMNVEV (reference sequence). The CDR3 contains 16 residues. Trimming took 5 bases from V and 8 from J; bases not matched to a gene: 15. This CDR3 is CASSRSGTGKLRGYTF. In DNA form, the CDR3 reads TGTGCCAGCAGTCGATCCGGGACAGGGAAGCTGAGAGGCTACACCTTC.